The 27 T cell receptor beta chains in this list originate from one sample, sequenced in a study of blood T cell repertoires in COVID-19. Assay: immunoSEQ multiplex PCR; the TCRdb copy retains only in-frame clones and omits some. This sample has more than 95,000 clones; 84% occur once, and the top ten carry over 20%. Sequenced material: peripheral blood. The receptors shown here come from a man in his sixties with acute or convalescent COVID-19.

The rearrangement links TRBV5-1 to TRBJ1-5; D is unresolved. Looked up from germline, CDR1 is SGHRS and CDR2 is YFSETQ. V was trimmed by 4 bases and J by 4 bases, leaving 18 bases between them. The CDR3 spans 16 residues. The CDR3 sequence is CASSPSPGGLNQPQHF. The DNA for the CDR3 is TGCGCCAGCAGCCCCTCCCCCGGCGGGTTAAATCAGCCCCAGCATTTT.

This chain connects TRBV10-3 to TRBJ2-3; TRBD2 aligns across 7 bases. The CDR3 extends over 14 amino acids. The trim removed 6 bases at V and 0 bases at J, leaving 3 bases unmatched. Germline loops: CDR1 ENHRY, CDR2 SYGVKD. The CDR3 spells CAIRVSGSTDTQYF. In DNA, the CDR3 is TGTGCCATCAGGGTTAGCGGGAGCACAGATACGCAGTATTTT.

The chain carries TRBV5-1 and TRBJ2-5, with D possibly TRBD1 on 5 matching bases. The CDR3 is 15 amino acids. V was trimmed by 3 bases and J by 1 base, leaving 13 bases between them. Germline CDR1 reads SGHRS; CDR2 reads YFSETQ. CDR3 bases: TGCGCCAGCAGCTATTCAGGGATTCCCCAAGAGACCCAGTACTTC. Its protein is CASSYSGIPQETQYF.

V gene TRBV18 combines with J gene TRBJ2-3; D is perhaps TRBD1 (6 bases). V gave up 1 base and J gave up 3 bases, with 11 bases separating them. This CDR3 contains 15 residues. Germline lookup yields CDR1 KGHSH and CDR2 LQKENI. The chain's CDR3 is CASSPLQGQTDTQYF. The CDR3 nucleotides are TGTGCCAGCTCACCACTTCAGGGGCAGACAGATACGCAGTATTTT.

This clone was observed a few times. V and J are TRBV12-3 or TRBV12-4 and TRBJ2-7, with TRBD1 identical over 7 bases. V was pared by 2 bases and J by 4 bases, with 2 bases of the junction left unmatched. The CDR3 extends over 13 amino acids. The CDR3 DNA follows: TGTGCCAGCAGTTTAATGACAGGGTACGAGCAGTACGTC. It specifies CASSLMTGYEQYV.

CDR3 amino acids: CASSRDRAYGYTF. CDR3 DNA sequence: TGTGCCAGCAGCCGGGACAGGGCCTATGGCTACACCTTC. The chain has TRBV11-3 and TRBJ1-2, with 9 positions matching TRBD1. The length of the CDR3 is 13 residues. Trimming took 5 bases from V and 4 from J; bases not matched to a gene: 2. Looked up from germline, CDR1 is SGHNT and CDR2 is YENEEA. The variable domain in full, completed from reference TRBV11-3 and TRBJ1-2, reads EAGVVQSPRYKIIEKKQPVAFWCNPISGHNTLYWYLQNLGQGPELLIRYENEEAVDDSQLPKDRFSAERLKGVDSTLKIQPAELGDSAVYLCASSRDRAYGYTFGSGTRLTVV.

The chain employs TRBV9 and TRBJ2-1; no definite D call. The CDR3 has 14 residues. The germline V and J ends were trimmed by 0 bases and 7 bases, with 11 bases remaining between them. The germline V gene has CDR1 SGDLS and CDR2 YYNGEE. The CDR3 here is CASSVDLVRNEQFF. In nucleotides, the CDR3 is TGTGCCAGCAGCGTAGATCTAGTTCGGAATGAGCAGTTCTTC.

This chain uses TRBV7-9 with TRBJ1-1; 10 nucleotides align to TRBD1. With V trimmed by 5 bases and J by 5 bases, 8 bases remained unmatched. The CDR3 totals 15 residues. Germline V lookup: CDR1 SEHNR, CDR2 FQNEAQ (reference sequence). CDR3 DNA: TGTGCCAGCAGCGCGACAGGGGGCGCGAGGACTGAAGCTTTCTTT. Amino acid sequence: CASSATGGARTEAFF. Complete variable domain (other parts from reference TRBV7-9 and TRBJ1-1): DTGVSQNPRHKITKRGQNVTFRCDPISEHNRLYWYRQTLGQGPEFLTYFQNEAQLEKSRLLSDRFSAERPKGSFSTLEIQRTEQGDSAMYLCASSATGGARTEAFFGQGTRLTVV.

To note about this clone: Other nucleotide sequences from this sample produce the same CDR3. The genes are TRBV2 and TRBJ2-3; D is unresolved. V dropped 6 bases and J dropped 1 base, with 11 bases sitting between them. The CDR3 extends over 14 amino acids. Per the germline V gene, CDR1 is SNHLY and CDR2 is FYNNEI. DNA of the CDR3: TGTGCCAGCAGACCCCGCGCCCGCACAGATACGCAGTATTTT. The encoded protein is CASRPRARTDTQYF.

This chain joins TRBV28 and TRBJ2-2; D call uncertain. V was pared by 10 bases and J by 6 bases, with 6 bases between. This CDR3 contains 10 residues. Germline assignment: CDR1 MDHEN and CDR2 SYDVKM. For the CDR3, the DNA is TGTGCCACCCGAGCCGGGGAGCTGTTTTTT. This gives the protein CATRAGELFF.

V and J are TRBV10-3 and TRBJ1-5; perhaps TRBD1 as D (6 bases). Per the germline V gene, CDR1 is ENHRY and CDR2 is SYGVKD. The CDR3 spans 12 residues. V dropped 6 bases and J dropped 10 bases, with 13 bases sitting between them. CDR3 protein: CAISEQGPPQHF. The CDR3 nucleotides are TGTGCCATCAGCGAACAGGGTCCCCCCCAGCATTTT.

This chain uses TRBV6-5 with TRBJ2-7; maybe TRBD1 (5 bases). This CDR3 is 14 amino acids long. Per the germline V gene, CDR1 is MNHEY and CDR2 is SVGAGI. The V end lost 8 bases, the J end lost 0 bases, and 14 bases lay between the germline ends. CDR3 sequence: CASRSTGASYEQYF. DNA for the CDR3: TGTGCCAGCCGGAGTACAGGCGCCTCCTACGAGCAGTACTTC.

This chain connects TRBV19 to TRBJ2-3; a possible D gene is TRBD2 (5 bases). Germline V lookup: CDR1 LNHDA, CDR2 SQIVND (reference sequence). The CDR3 consists of 16 residues. V lost 3 bases and J lost 1, with 14 bases in between. The CDR3 DNA sequence: TGTGCCAGTAGTATTGGCTGGGGAGTCGGCACAGATACGCAGTATTTT. Its protein product is CASSIGWGVGTDTQYF.

The chain uses TRBV29-1 and TRBJ1-2, with D tentatively TRBD1 (5 bases). The CDR3 contains 13 residues. The V end lost 7 bases, the J end lost 0 bases, and 12 bases lay between the germline ends. The V gene's germline CDR1 is SQVTM and CDR2 ANQGSEA. CDR3 DNA sequence: TGCAGCGCCGCGGACATTTCTAACTATGGCTACACCTTC. Amino acids: CSAADISNYGYTF. The whole variable domain, filled in from reference TRBV29-1 and TRBJ1-2, reads SAVISQKPSRDICQRGTSLTIQCQVDSQVTMMFWYRQQPGQSLTLIATANQGSEATYESGFVIDKFPISRPNLTFSTLTVSNMSPEDSSIYLCSAADISNYGYTFGSGTRLTVV.

The CDR3 region has the DNA TGTGCCAGCAGCTTAGTACTCCCTCGACTCACCGGGGAGACCCAGTACTTC. Protein sequence: CASSLVLPRLTGETQYF. The J gene is TRBJ2-5, the V gene TRBV7-9; D is uncertain. V dropped 1 base and J dropped 5 bases, with 20 bases sitting between them. The CDR3 is made up of 17 amino acids. Germline CDR1 SEHNR, CDR2 FQNEAQ (reference sequence).

This chain uses TRBV4-1 with TRBJ2-3; D call uncertain. The V and J ends lost 1 base and 5 bases respectively, with 7 bases between them. The CDR3 sequence is 13 residues long. Per the germline V gene, CDR1 is MGHRA and CDR2 is YSYEKL. CDR3 residues: CASSQGGLDTQYF. CDR3 coding DNA: TGCGCCAGCAGCCAAGGAGGTTTAGATACGCAGTATTTT.

The chain combines TRBV10-2 with TRBJ1-6, with D unclear. Per the germline V gene, CDR1 is WSHSY and CDR2 is SAAADI. This CDR3 is 14 amino acids long. Trimming removed 2 bases at V and 9 bases at J, with 11 bases between. The CDR3 region has the DNA TGCGCCAGCAGTGAGATGAGCGGAGGTTCACCCCTCCACTTT. Protein product: CASSEMSGGSPLHF.

The chain joins TRBV7-9 to TRBJ1-2; the match to TRBD1 covers 8 bases. The V segment lost 7 bases and the J segment 4 bases; nucleotides outside the gene matches: 17. This CDR3 has 17 amino acids. In germline, CDR1 is SEHNR, CDR2 FQNEAQ (reference sequence). The CDR3 loop is CASTPRQTGEFGYGYTF. The CDR3 coding sequence is TGTGCCAGCACCCCTCGACAGACAGGGGAATTCGGCTATGGCTACACCTTC.

This chain connects TRBV6-5 to TRBJ2-2; tentatively, D is TRBD1 (6 bases). Germline loops: CDR1 MNHEY, CDR2 SVGAGI. The CDR3 is 13 residues long. V lost 7 bases and J 6 bases, leaving 12 bases between the germline ends. CDR3: CASKKNRAGELFF. Here the CDR3 DNA reads TGTGCCAGCAAAAAGAACAGGGCCGGGGAGCTGTTTTTT.

The chain links TRBV10-2 to TRBJ2-5, with 7 bases identical to TRBD2. The CDR3 runs to 15 residues. After removal of 2 bases from V and 5 bases from J, the junction contained 8 bases not matched to a gene. CDR1 is WSHSY, CDR2 SAAADI, per germline. This CDR3 is CASSEPGTGGETQYF. As DNA, the CDR3 is TGCGCCAGCAGTGAGCCCGGGACGGGGGGTGAGACCCAGTACTTC.

This clone was seen a handful of times. The chain uses TRBV24-1 and TRBJ2-3; no clear D. From germline, CDR1 is KGHDR and CDR2 SFDVKD. Trimming left V 9 bases short and J 8 bases short, with 14 bases between. CDR3 length: 12 residues. CDR3 sequence (DNA): TGTGCCACCGAGGCTACCAGAGGTACGCAGTATTTT. Its protein product is CATEATRGTQYF.

This chain joins TRBV4-1 and TRBJ2-1, with D perhaps matching TRBD1 (5 bases). Deletions cut 1 base from V and 7 bases from J, with 17 bases between. Germline V lookup: CDR1 MGHRA, CDR2 YSYEKL. The CDR3 spans 16 residues. CDR3 protein: CASSQGLRIKGNEQFF. The DNA for the CDR3 is TGCGCCAGCAGCCAAGGCTTGCGGATAAAGGGGAATGAGCAGTTCTTC.

J is TRBJ2-1 and V is TRBV9, with 14 positions matching TRBD2. This CDR3 has 16 amino acids. J gave up 9 bases and V 4 bases, and 9 bases lay outside the gene matches. Germline values: CDR1 SGDLS, CDR2 YYNGEE. CDR3 DNA sequence: TGTGCCAGCAGCTCCCATCGGACTAGCGGGAGGACTGAGCAGTTCTTC. Residues: CASSSHRTSGRTEQFF.

V usage is TRBV24-1 and J usage is TRBJ1-3; D might be TRBD1 (6 bases). The germline V gene encodes CDR1 KGHDR and CDR2 SFDVKD. Trimming took 6 bases from V and 1 from J, leaving 12 bases between them. CDR3 length: 15 residues. The CDR3 DNA sequence: TGTGCCACCAGTCCCGGGGGGGCGTCTGGAAACACCATATATTTT. It codes for CATSPGGASGNTIYF.

This chain links TRBV6-5 with TRBJ1-3; D unclear. The CDR3 is 16 residues long. Per germline, CDR1 MNHEY and CDR2 SVGAGI. V was shortened by 2 bases and J by 2 bases, with 13 bases between the two germline ends. CDR3 region: CASSYQQMSAGNTIYF. The CDR3 nucleotides read TGTGCCAGCAGTTACCAACAGATGTCTGCTGGAAACACCATATATTTT.

V is TRBV5-4 and J is TRBJ2-5; TRBD1 aligns across 8 bases. The V gene end was trimmed by 5 bases and the J gene end by 3 bases; junction bases not matched to a gene: 9. The CDR3 has 15 residues. Germline V gives CDR1 SGHNT, CDR2 YYREEE (reference sequence). CDR3 coding DNA: TGTGCCAGCAGTCGACCGGGACAGGACAAAGAGACCCAGTACTTC. Encoded protein: CASSRPGQDKETQYF.

The V call is TRBV7-6, the J call TRBJ1-4; D is unclear. V dropped 2 bases and J dropped 0 bases, with 10 bases sitting between them. The CDR3 length is 16 residues. The germline gives CDR1 SGHVS, CDR2 FNYEAQ. The CDR3, as DNA: TGTGCCAGCAGCTTAATCCCAGGTGCAACTAATGAAAAACTGTTTTTT. Translation gives CASSLIPGATNEKLFF.